This T cell receptor beta chain came from a study of blood T cells in healthy people across ages. Notes on the study in general: Expanded clonotype shifts may have been confounded, as the donors had an unknown CMV status. Estimates based on one million T cells were treated as lower bounds.

Per individual sample, total RNA of at least 5 micrograms was extracted. In its sample, this clonotype was seen a few times. The antigen is unknown. Per the germline V gene, CDR1 is DFQATT and CDR2 is SNEGSKA (reference sequence). The CDR3 is 13 amino acids. The V gene lost 6 bases and the J gene lost 3 bases, with 14 bases spanning the gap. A J-beta primer mix and a sample-barcoded 5' primer were used in a second PCR of about 7 to 12 cycles. The yield of each sample was at least 2.5 million CDR3-containing paired-end reads. Each CDR3 protein is one row after TCRdb ran MiXCR on the 5' RACE reads. The table lists about 1.6 million distinct CDR3 sequences, around 36% of them singletons, with about 11% in the top ten.

Sequenced sample: blood. The sequence was collected from a woman aged 25-40 years in good health. This sequence joins TRBV20-1 and TRBJ1-1; D is unresolved. Here the CDR3 reads CSARALSDTEAFF. The CDR3 DNA sequence: TGCAGTGCACGGGCGTTGTCGGACACTGAAGCTTTCTTT.